These 19 T cell receptor beta chains came from one sample sequenced in a study of T cells in Graves' hyperthyroidism and ophthalmopathy. RNA transcripts gave rise to amplified TCR beta CDR3 regions. The primer set for the first-round RT-PCR of the TCR CDR3 was HTBI. TCRdb itself ran the multiplex PCR reads through MiXCR, one entry per CDR3 protein. Among approximately 520,000 distinct CDR3 sequences, around 22% were seen once, and the ten largest hold 10% to 12%. The sample comprised blood. These receptors came from a woman between 25 and 40 years old with Graves' ophthalmopathy.

This clonotype was counted ten times or more. J is TRBJ1-1 and V is TRBV20-1; D might be TRBD1 (5 bases). The germline gives CDR1 DFQATT, CDR2 SNEGSKA (reference sequence). The V end was cut by 2 bases, the J end by 1 base, with 14 bases between. CDR3 size: 15 residues. CDR3 sequence reads: CSARNLWGENTEAFF. The CDR3 bases are TGCAGTGCTAGAAACCTGTGGGGGGAGAACACTGAAGCTTTCTTT.

The J gene is TRBJ1-3, the V gene TRBV28, with D unclear. The ends were cut back, 6 bases at V and 0 bases at J, with 15 bases in the middle. Looked up from germline, CDR1 is MDHEN and CDR2 is SYDVKM. The CDR3 contains 16 residues. The CDR3 spells CASSIGEEGSGNTIYF. The DNA for the CDR3 is TGTGCCAGCAGCATCGGGGAAGAGGGCTCTGGAAACACCATATATTTT.

This clonotype was observed at least ten times. The chain employs TRBV2 and TRBJ1-5, with no clear D. Germline V gene sequence: CDR1 SNHLY, CDR2 FYNNEI. The CDR3 runs to 14 residues. V was pared by 4 bases and J by 5 bases, with 12 bases between. The CDR3 sequence: CASSGRDAHQPQHF. CDR3 in DNA: TGTGCCAGCAGTGGCAGAGACGCTCATCAGCCCCAGCATTTT.

Concerning this clonotype itself: Being one base from a much bigger clone, this may be a read error. This is likely a read error, given that the CDR3 carries no conserved phenylalanine or tryptophan at its end. This chain links TRBV6-1 with TRBJ1-1; no clear D gene. The V end was cut by 1 base, the J end by 7 bases, with 16 bases between. This CDR3 comprises 15 residues. From germline, CDR1 is MNHNS and CDR2 SASEGT. CDR3 sequence reads: CASSEVWPKGNEAFL. CDR3 coding DNA: TGTGCCAGCAGTGAAGTTTGGCCTAAGGGTAATGAAGCTTTCCTT.

This chain joins TRBV28 and TRBJ2-7, with D unclear. The germline gives CDR1 MDHEN, CDR2 SYDVKM. The V end lost 5 bases, the J end lost 11 bases, and 13 bases lay between the germline ends. This CDR3 spans 11 amino acids. The CDR3 loop is CASSVVGWKYF. The CDR3 bases are TGTGCCAGCAGTGTTGTAGGTTGGAAGTACTTC.

V and J are TRBV7-3 and TRBJ1-1; D is unclear. The CDR3 has 15 residues. Germline V gene lookup returns CDR1 SGHTA and CDR2 FQGTGA. V dropped 3 bases and J dropped 5 bases, with 16 bases sitting between them. CDR3 sequence (DNA): TGTGCCAGCAGCTTCCTCGGGGAGGGTTTGACTGAAGCTTTCTTT. Protein product: CASSFLGEGLTEAFF. The whole variable domain, remainder taken from reference TRBV7-3 and TRBJ1-1, is GAGVSQTPSNKVTEKGKYVELRCDPISGHTALYWYRQSLGQGPEFLIYFQGTGAADDSGLPNDRFFAVRPEGSVSTLKIQRTERGDSAVYLCASSFLGEGLTEAFFGQGTRLTVV.

This clonotype came up many times. The chain combines TRBV20-1 with TRBJ1-5, with 7 bases fitting TRBD1. The CDR3 consists of 16 residues. Germline values: CDR1 DFQATT, CDR2 SNEGSKA (reference sequence). Trimming cost V 6 bases and J 4 bases; bases outside gene matches: 15. This chain's CDR3 is CSAHTRQGMANQPQHF. DNA of the CDR3: TGCAGTGCCCATACACGACAGGGAATGGCGAATCAGCCCCAGCATTTT.

A remark on this clonotype: The junction departs from germline at one end; a sequencing error may be responsible. The J gene is TRBJ2-7, the V gene TRBV6-9; D is undetermined. Per germline, CDR1 MNHGY and CDR2 SVAAGI. This CDR3 is built from 14 residues. CDR3 sequence reads: CASSYGSPPYEQCF. The CDR3 DNA reads as TGTGCCAGCAGTTACGGCTCGCCCCCCTACGAGCAGTGCTTC.

This clonotype was seen only a few times. The rearrangement joins TRBV20-1 to TRBJ2-7; D call uncertain. Germline CDR1 reads DFQATT; CDR2 reads SNEGSKA (reference sequence). There are 13 residues in the CDR3. V lost 2 bases and J 0 bases, leaving 8 bases between the germline ends. Here the CDR3 reads CSARFPGSYEQYF. In nucleotides, the CDR3 is TGCAGTGCTAGATTTCCGGGCTCCTACGAGCAGTACTTC.

The rearrangement uses TRBV20-1 and TRBJ1-2; D might be TRBD1 (6 bases). Germline-derived CDR1 and CDR2 are DFQATT and SNEGSKA (reference sequence). The CDR3 has 12 amino acids. The V end lost 6 bases, the J end lost 4 bases, and 12 bases lay between the germline ends. The CDR3 loop is CSASGTTYGYTF. Written as DNA, the CDR3 is TGCAGTGCATCCGGGACAACCTATGGCTACACCTTC.

This clonotype was picked up many times. The V gene is TRBV12-3 or TRBV12-4, the J gene TRBJ1-1; 8 bases agree with TRBD1. CDR3 length equals 15 residues. V was pared by 3 bases and J by 1 base, with 4 bases of the junction left unmatched. The CDR3 here is CASSFAGGKNTEAFF. CDR3 sequence (DNA): TGTGCCAGCAGTTTTGCAGGGGGCAAGAACACTGAAGCTTTCTTT.

This clonotype was observed a handful of times. The rearrangement links TRBV20-1 to TRBJ1-1, with D unresolved. The CDR3 runs 11 residues. Germline V gene lookup returns CDR1 DFQATT and CDR2 SNEGSKA (reference sequence). Trimming cost V 6 bases and J 3 bases, with 8 bases left between them. CDR3 sequence reads: CSARSDTEAFF. CDR3 sequence (DNA): TGCAGTGCCAGATCGGACACTGAAGCTTTCTTT.

This clonotype came up many times. The J gene is TRBJ1-1, the V gene TRBV5-1; 7 bases match TRBD1. Germline V gene data show CDR1 as SGHRS and CDR2 as YFSETQ. After removal of 4 bases from V and 4 bases from J, the junction contained 10 bases not matched to a gene. This CDR3 contains 15 residues. The CDR3 DNA reads as TGCGCCAGCAGCACACTGGCAGGGGGGGCCACTGAAGCTTTCTTT. It codes for CASSTLAGGATEAFF. The full variable domain, in which reference TRBV5-1 and TRBJ1-1 provide the parts outside the CDR3, is KAGVTQTPRYLIKTRGQQVTLSCSPISGHRSVSWYQQTPGQGLQFLFEYFSETQRNKGNFPGRFSGRQFSNSRSEMNVSTLELGDSALYLCASSTLAGGATEAFFGQGTRLTVV.

The sample holds many counts of this clonotype. CDR3 residues: CASSIGQNTGELFF. The CDR3 bases are TGTGCCAGTAGTATTGGACAGAACACCGGGGAGCTGTTTTTT. V is TRBV19 and J is TRBJ2-2, with a weak D call TRBD1 (5 bases). This CDR3 spans 14 amino acids. V was cut by 3 bases and J by 1 base, with 6 bases left in between. Germline CDR1 is LNHDA and CDR2 is SQIVND (reference sequence).

The V call is TRBV12-3 or TRBV12-4, the J call TRBJ2-5, with D tentatively TRBD2 (6 bases). Between the trimmed V and J ends, which lost 6 bases and 4 bases, there was a span of 15 bases. The length of the CDR3 is 14 residues. CDR3 nucleotide sequence: TGTGCCAGCAGAGGGACTCCGAACGGAGAGACCCAGTACTTC. Amino acid sequence: CASRGTPNGETQYF.

The rearrangement links TRBV19 to TRBJ1-5; maybe TRBD1 (6 bases). The CDR3 extends over 15 amino acids. The V end was cut by 5 bases, the J end by 4 bases, with 15 bases between. The germline gives CDR1 LNHDA, CDR2 SQIVND (reference sequence). The CDR3 DNA reads TGTGCCAGTAGTCCTCAGGGGAACGCGAATCAGCCCCAGCATTTT. Translation: CASSPQGNANQPQHF.

This clonotype has just a few counts. This may be a read error, as it is one base from a much larger clone. This chain links TRBV20-1 with TRBJ1-6, with 8 bases lining up with TRBD1. Germline trimming cut 1 base from V and 7 bases from J; bases unmatched to any gene: 0. Germline-derived CDR1 and CDR2 are DFQATT and SNEGSKA (reference sequence). The CDR3 loop spans 13 amino acids. Here the CDR3 DNA reads TGCAGTGCTAGAGGACAGGGGAATTCACCCCTCCACTTT. Translation: CSARGQGNSPLHF.

Many counts were recorded for this clonotype. V usage is TRBV12-3 or TRBV12-4 and J usage is TRBJ1-2; possibly TRBD1 for D (6 bases). V dropped 5 bases and J dropped 6 bases, with 13 bases sitting between them. The CDR3 runs to 13 residues. CDR3: CASSGTGWHGYTF. Written as DNA, the CDR3 is TGTGCCAGCAGTGGCACAGGGTGGCATGGCTACACCTTC.

A single count supports this clonotype. V usage is TRBV18 and J usage is TRBJ1-1, with TRBD1 matching over 10 bases. The ends lost 8 bases at V and 0 bases at J; junction bases unmatched: 3. CDR1 is KGHSH and CDR2 is LQKENI in the germline V gene. The CDR3 totals 14 residues. The CDR3: CASRQGAMNTEAFF. DNA of the CDR3: TGTGCCAGCAGACAGGGGGCAATGAACACTGAAGCTTTCTTT. Combining the CDR3 with reference TRBV18 and TRBJ1-1 gives the whole variable domain NAGVMQNPRHLVRRRGQEARLRCSPMKGHSHVYWYRQLPEEGLKFMVYLQKENIIDESGMPKERFSAEFPKEGPSILRIQQVVRGDSAAYFCASRQGAMNTEAFFGQGTRLTVV.